A selection of T cell receptor beta chains follows, all from one sample in a study of shared clonotypes between healthy human individuals. Generated by immunoSEQ multiplex PCR, the TCRdb table keeps only in-frame clones and is missing some. The data contain under 1,100,000 clones, around 78% of them singletons. Input material: memory CD4+ T cells from PBMCs. The source is a man aged 18 to 29 in good health. Some clones in this sample may be carry-over from other donors' samples. Both conserved end residues are part of each CDR3. The D gene is left open where the match is weak. Size tells how often a clone was seen (once, few, many) or the class of an expanded clone, and some rows leave it out.

j_call d_call v_call clone_size cdr3_aa cdr3_nt
TRBJ1-3 - TRBV9 - CASSVDEKNTIYF TGTGCCAGCAGCGTAGACGAGAAAAACACCATATATTTT
TRBJ2-3 TRBD1 TRBV7-9 - CASSLGGQEGTQYF TGTGCCAGCAGCTTAGGGGGACAGGAGGGTACGCAGTATTTT
TRBJ2-1 TRBD1 TRBV7-3 - CASSLQGQGMNEQFF TGTGCCAGCAGCTTGCAAGGACAGGGGATGAATGAGCAGTTCTTC
TRBJ2-1 TRBD2 TRBV7-2 - CASSSGIRNEQFF TGTGCCAGCTCTAGCGGGATTCGCAATGAGCAGTTCTTC
TRBJ2-7 - TRBV6-6 - CASSQDIYRDEQYF TGTGCCAGCAGTCAGGACATATACAGGGACGAGCAGTACTTC
TRBJ2-3 - TRBV10-3 - CAISEQEALTDTQYF TGTGCCATCAGTGAACAAGAGGCCCTCACAGATACGCAGTATTTT
TRBJ2-4 TRBD2 TRBV30 - CAWSVRGLRDQREAPLAKNIQYF TGTGCCTGGAGTGTAAGGGGGCTCCGGGATCAGCGGGAGGCACCACTAGCCAAAAACATTCAGTACTTC
TRBJ1-3 - TRBV27 - CASRGGNTIYF TGTGCCAGCAGAGGGGGAAACACCATATATTTT
TRBJ2-6 - TRBV6-4 - CASTNPRLVPFSGANVLTF TGTGCCAGCACTAACCCGAGACTAGTCCCATTCTCTGGGGCCAACGTCCTGACTTTC
TRBJ2-3 TRBD2 TRBV19 once CASSIRGLAGGASDTQYF TGTGCCAGTAGTATAAGGGGGCTAGCGGGAGGTGCATCAGATACGCAGTATTTT
TRBJ2-5 - TRBV7-2 - CASSHGAVTQETQYF TGTGCCAGCAGCCACGGCGCGGTAACACAAGAGACCCAGTACTTC
TRBJ2-3 - TRBV19 - CASSIGGSDTQYF TGTGCCAGTAGTATAGGGGGGTCCGATACGCAGTATTTT
TRBJ2-1 - TRBV7-3 - CASSSFAGNEQFF TGTGCCAGCAGCTCTTTTGCCGGGAACGAGCAGTTCTTC
TRBJ2-2 - TRBV7-9 - CASTPRTTGELFF TGTGCCAGCACGCCTCGGACGACCGGGGAGCTGTTTTTT
TRBJ1-1 - TRBV7-2 - CASSLQVNTEAFF TGTGCCAGCAGCTTACAGGTGAACACTGAAGCTTTCTTT
TRBJ2-1 - TRBV7-8 - CASSPQGLAEQFF TGTGCCAGCAGCCCACAAGGGCTAGCGGAGCAGTTCTTC
TRBJ2-7 - TRBV2 once CASGWSPGYEQYF TGTGCCAGCGGTTGGAGTCCGGGCTACGAGCAGTACTTC
TRBJ2-3 - TRBV4-1 - CASSQEGQSTDTQYF TGCGCCAGCAGCCAAGAGGGGCAGTCCACAGATACGCAGTATTTT
TRBJ2-7 - TRBV28 - CASRGGTYEQYF TGTGCCAGCAGGGGGGGAACCTACGAGCAGTACTTC
TRBJ1-4 - TRBV9 - CASSKTPRHEKLFF TGTGCCAGCAGCAAAACACCAAGACACGAAAAACTGTTTTTT
TRBJ2-2 - TRBV15 few CATSRVYGNTGELFF TGTGCCACCAGCAGAGTATATGGAAACACCGGGGAGCTGTTTTTT
TRBJ1-2 - TRBV4-2 - CASSQDFNGYYGYTF TGTGCCAGCAGCCAAGATTTCAACGGTTACTATGGCTACACCTTC
TRBJ2-1 - TRBV18 - CASSPGQLSYNEQFF TGTGCCAGCTCACCGGGGCAGCTCTCCTACAATGAGCAGTTCTTC
TRBJ2-5 TRBD2 TRBV5-1 - CASSGLTSDQETQYF TGCGCCAGCAGCGGCCTAACTAGCGACCAAGAGACCCAGTACTTC
TRBJ2-7 - TRBV27 many CASSPYLALAYEQYF TGTGCCAGCAGCCCCTACCTAGCTTTGGCCTACGAGCAGTACTTC
TRBJ1-2 - TRBV7-9 - CASSLGLGRQPPGYTF TGTGCCAGCAGCTTAGGACTTGGGAGACAGCCCCCTGGCTACACCTTC
TRBJ1-5 - TRBV11-2 - CASSIDTRNQPQHF TGTGCCAGCAGCATAGACACTCGCAATCAGCCCCAGCATTTT
TRBJ2-7 - TRBV11-2 - CASSLVVRGYEQYF TGTGCCAGCAGCTTAGTCGTCAGGGGCTACGAGCAGTACTTC
TRBJ2-7 - TRBV19 - CASSPGAPYEQYF TGTGCCAGTAGTCCCGGGGCCCCCTACGAGCAGTACTTC
TRBJ2-7 - TRBV5-1 - CASSPQGNEQYF TGCGCCAGCAGCCCACAGGGTAACGAGCAGTACTTC
TRBJ2-4 - TRBV5-1 once CASSTDRAKNIQYF TGCGCCAGCAGCACCGACAGAGCCAAAAACATTCAGTACTTC
TRBJ1-4 - TRBV7-8 - CASSLAGTGLVFF TGTGCCAGCAGCTTAGCGGGGACCGGGCTTGTGTTTTTT
TRBJ1-2 - TRBV4-3 once CASSQERGAGYGYTF TGCGCCAGCAGCCAAGAACGGGGGGCGGGCTATGGCTACACCTTC